These T cell receptor beta chains were read from a single sample in a study of CD8+ T cells in alopecia areata. Clones were sequenced by immunoSEQ multiplex PCR, and TCRdb holds only the in-frame ones, with some missing. The table lists 95,000 to 120,000 clones, around 59% of them singletons, with 20% to 25% in the top ten. The sample was CD8+ T cells sorted from blood. Every receptor here comes from a human donor in good health. CDR3s include the opening cysteine and the closing phenylalanine or tryptophan. The D gene is left open where the match is weak.

V: TRBV7-6; D: -; J: TRBJ2-1; CDR3: CASSFPYNEQFF
V: TRBV27; D: -; J: TRBJ1-2; CDR3: CASSPDRWSDGYTF
V: TRBV7-2; D: -; J: TRBJ1-6; CDR3: CASSRKAPGDNSPLHF
V: TRBV19; D: -; J: TRBJ1-1; CDR3: CASSWEGNTEAFF
V: TRBV2; D: -; J: TRBJ2-7; CDR3: CASKAYEQYF
V: TRBV2; D: TRBD1; J: TRBJ2-7; CDR3: CASTLGLDRVEREQYF
V: TRBV30; D: -; J: TRBJ2-2; CDR3: CAWGLGGSGELFF
V: TRBV4-1; D: -; J: TRBJ1-3; CDR3: CASSLDGSSGNTIYF
V: TRBV11-2; D: TRBD2; J: TRBJ2-3; CDR3: CASSIGGGSSTDTQYF
V: TRBV11-2; D: TRBD2; J: TRBJ2-3; CDR3: CASSGLAGPSTDTQYF
V: TRBV19; D: TRBD1; J: TRBJ1-1; CDR3: CASSITGTGLTEAFF
V: TRBV25-1; D: -; J: TRBJ1-2; CDR3: CASSEYASGWGGYTF
V: TRBV13; D: -; J: TRBJ2-7; CDR3: CASSLGQGRSYEQYF
V: TRBV7-2; D: -; J: TRBJ2-4; CDR3: CASSDPQGGIQYF
V: TRBV28; D: -; J: TRBJ2-7; CDR3: CASSPSGRVGQEQYF
V: TRBV7-2; D: -; J: TRBJ2-7; CDR3: CASSFGASYEQYF
V: TRBV4-3; D: -; J: TRBJ2-7; CDR3: CASSQDRTAWDEQYF
V: TRBV10-3; D: -; J: TRBJ2-5; CDR3: CAISDEGGETQYF
V: TRBV13; D: TRBD2; J: TRBJ2-1; CDR3: CASSLAGGAPGNEQFF
V: TRBV7-8; D: TRBD1; J: TRBJ2-5; CDR3: CASSPARTGEVETQYF
V: TRBV13; D: TRBD1; J: TRBJ2-7; CDR3: CASSYDRGRYEQYF
V: TRBV13; D: TRBD2; J: TRBJ2-1; CDR3: CASSWTLSGGTPNEQFF